This T cell receptor (beta chain) came from a study of read filtering for tumor transcriptome and immune sequencing. Molecular barcoded adaptors covering alpha/delta and beta/gamma chains were used on roughly 400 ng RNA. MiXCR, run by TCRdb on the reads, gives a single entry per CDR3 protein. The repertoire has about 14,000 distinct CDR3 sequences, about a fifth of them found once; the top ten carry about 84%. In the case of this clonotype: The antigen is not known.

Study results and caveats: Sorted CD138-negative bone marrow cells were not purified T cells. In IR-seq, single-read clonotypes were about 80% of clonotypes but around 3.5% of reads.

Germline CDR1 reads SNHLY; CDR2 reads FYNNEI. This CDR3 spans 15 amino acids. The V and J ends lost 2 bases and 1 base respectively, with 10 bases between them. The specimen was a population of CD138-negative cells sorted from bone marrow. The receptor's source is a donor aged 40 or over with multiple myeloma. This chain connects TRBV2 to TRBJ2-3, with a possible D match to TRBD2 (5 bases). The CDR3 nucleotides are TGTGCCAGCAGTGAATGGCGGGCTGGCACAGATACGCAGTATTTT. As protein: CASSEWRAGTDTQYF.